The 15 T cell receptor beta chains presented below share a single source sample, sequenced in a study of T cell responses to AZD1222 COVID-19 vaccine. Only in-frame clones appear in the TCRdb table, and some are missing; sequencing was by immunoSEQ multiplex PCR. The repertoire holds around 130,000 clones, 80% to 95% seen once, with 4% to 5% in the top ten. The material was peripheral blood, obtained 28 days after the second dose of the MenACWY control vaccine. These receptors were taken from an adult who received the MenACWY meningococcal vaccine as a control.

CDR3 DNA: TGCGCCAGCAGCCTAAGCCCCGGGACAGGGGGCCACGAGCAGTACTTC. It is translated as CASSLSPGTGGHEQYF. The chain couples TRBV5-1 to TRBJ2-7; 12 nucleotides match TRBD1. Germline loops: CDR1 SGHRS, CDR2 YFSETQ. The CDR3 is 16 amino acids. J lost 5 bases, V lost 4 bases, and 10 bases had no gene match.

The chain has TRBV2 and TRBJ2-7, with D perhaps matching TRBD1 (6 bases). This CDR3 comprises 16 residues. Germline loops: CDR1 SNHLY, CDR2 FYNNEI. Deletions cut 6 bases from V and 11 bases from J, with 29 bases between. Here the CDR3 DNA reads TGTGCCAGCAGCGAACAAGGAAGCCGGGACACCGAAAAGGAGTACGTC. Protein: CASSEQGSRDTEKEYV.

V is TRBV7-3 and J is TRBJ2-3; maybe TRBD2 (6 bases). The germline CDR1 and CDR2 sequences are SGHTA and FQGTGA. The CDR3 spans 16 residues. Trimming removed 2 bases at V and 5 bases at J, with 17 bases between. The CDR3: CASSLSSGPGEDTQYF. The CDR3 coding sequence is TGTGCCAGCAGCTTATCATCCGGCCCGGGAGAAGATACGCAGTATTTT.

This chain links TRBV6-5 with TRBJ2-5; TRBD2 agrees at 14 bases. J gave up 3 bases and V 8 bases, and 5 bases lay outside the gene matches. The CDR3 is made up of 15 amino acids. Germline CDR1 reads MNHEY; CDR2 reads SVGAGI. The CDR3 here is CASSLGLAGEETQYF. The CDR3, as DNA: TGTGCCAGCTCACTGGGACTAGCGGGGGAAGAGACCCAGTACTTC.

The chain combines TRBV5-1 with TRBJ2-3; D uncertain. Trimming took 1 base from V and 2 from J, leaving 8 bases between them. The CDR3 extends over 14 amino acids. The germline V gene has CDR1 SGHRS and CDR2 YFSETQ. The CDR3 DNA reads TGCGCCAGCAGCTTGTTTAGGACCACAGATACGCAGTATTTT. The encoded protein is CASSLFRTTDTQYF.

This clone was found once. CDR3 in amino acids: CASSNNPLLRTGNQPQHF. In DNA, the CDR3 is TGTGCCAGTAGTAACAATCCCCTCTTGCGGACAGGTAATCAGCCCCAGCATTTT. The rearrangement uses TRBV19 and TRBJ1-5; 7 nucleotides match TRBD1. Trimming removed 4 bases from V and 4 bases from J; junction bases left unmatched: 16. This CDR3 has 18 residues. From germline, CDR1 is LNHDA and CDR2 SQIVND (reference sequence).

The chain employs TRBV10-2 and TRBJ1-5; no definite D call. CDR1 is WSHSY and CDR2 is SAAADI in the germline V gene. CDR3 length: 15 amino acids. Trimming cost V 2 bases and J 0 bases, with 8 bases left between them. The CDR3 DNA reads as TGCGCCAGCAGTGAGGAAAGGTATAGCAATCAGCCCCAGCATTTT. Protein: CASSEERYSNQPQHF.

J is TRBJ2-2 and V is TRBV6-2 or TRBV6-3; 13 positions agree with TRBD2. The CDR3 has 15 amino acids. Unmatched junction bases numbered 3, after V lost 6 bases and J lost 5 bases. CDR1 is MNHEY and CDR2 is SVGEGT in the germline V gene. CDR3 DNA sequence: TGTGCCAGCAGCTTGGGACTAGCGGGGACCGGGGAGCTGTTTTTT. Its translation: CASSLGLAGTGELFF.

The CDR3 region has the DNA TGCGCCAGCAGCCCAGCGGTAGGGTTAAAGAATGAAAAACTGTTTTTT. This sequence encodes CASSPAVGLKNEKLFF. This rearrangement joins TRBV5-1 to TRBJ1-4; D unresolved. The CDR3 has 16 residues. Germline-derived CDR1 and CDR2 are SGHRS and YFSETQ. The ends were cut back, 4 bases at V and 5 bases at J, with 18 bases in the middle.

The rearrangement links TRBV19 to TRBJ1-6; 7 bases are shared with TRBD1. Germline V gene lookup returns CDR1 LNHDA and CDR2 SQIVND (reference sequence). CDR3 length: 16 residues. Trimming cost V 6 bases and J 8 bases; bases outside gene matches: 13. CDR3 protein: CASSPIQGLRDSPLHF. The CDR3, as DNA: TGTGCCAGTAGCCCAATACAGGGGCTTAGAGATTCACCCCTCCACTTT.

The V call is TRBV7-9, the J call TRBJ2-3; perhaps TRBD2 as D (6 bases). Germline CDR1 is SEHNR and CDR2 is FQNEAQ (reference sequence). The CDR3 is 13 residues long. V shed 5 bases and J shed 8 bases, with 14 bases lying between them. DNA of the CDR3: TGTGCCAGCAGCATACCGGGACTCCCTACGCAGTATTTT. This translates into CASSIPGLPTQYF.

The chain joins TRBV2 to TRBJ2-1; D perhaps matches TRBD1 (5 bases). The germline V gene has CDR1 SNHLY and CDR2 FYNNEI. The CDR3 runs to 14 residues. V lost 4 bases to trimming and J lost 1 base, with 8 bases between them. The CDR3 DNA follows: TGTGCCAGCAGTGCACAGGCTTCCTACAATGAGCAGTTCTTC. It encodes CASSAQASYNEQFF.

The chain links TRBV2 to TRBJ1-1; D is uncertain. CDR1 SNHLY and CDR2 FYNNEI come from the germline V gene. This CDR3 is built from 13 residues. V was trimmed by 3 bases and J by 2 bases, leaving 7 bases between them. The CDR3 here is CASSDNRNTEAFF. As DNA, the CDR3 is TGTGCCAGCAGTGACAACAGAAACACTGAAGCTTTCTTT.

The rearrangement uses TRBV6-1 and TRBJ2-2; 7 bases line up with TRBD1. Germline V lookup: CDR1 MNHNS, CDR2 SASEGT. CDR3 length: 16 amino acids. The ends lost 4 bases at V and 2 bases at J; junction bases unmatched: 7. The DNA for the CDR3 is TGTGCCAGCAGTGTGGACAGGCCTCATAACACCGGGGAGCTGTTTTTT. This encodes CASSVDRPHNTGELFF.

This sequence joins TRBV6-5 and TRBJ1-2; 8 nucleotides match TRBD1. V was clipped by 6 bases and J by 0 bases; unmatched bases: 0. The CDR3 is made up of 13 amino acids. The germline V gene has CDR1 MNHEY and CDR2 SVGAGI. The CDR3 nucleotides read TGTGCCAGCAGGGACAGGGCTAACTATGGCTACACCTTC. Its protein product is CASRDRANYGYTF.